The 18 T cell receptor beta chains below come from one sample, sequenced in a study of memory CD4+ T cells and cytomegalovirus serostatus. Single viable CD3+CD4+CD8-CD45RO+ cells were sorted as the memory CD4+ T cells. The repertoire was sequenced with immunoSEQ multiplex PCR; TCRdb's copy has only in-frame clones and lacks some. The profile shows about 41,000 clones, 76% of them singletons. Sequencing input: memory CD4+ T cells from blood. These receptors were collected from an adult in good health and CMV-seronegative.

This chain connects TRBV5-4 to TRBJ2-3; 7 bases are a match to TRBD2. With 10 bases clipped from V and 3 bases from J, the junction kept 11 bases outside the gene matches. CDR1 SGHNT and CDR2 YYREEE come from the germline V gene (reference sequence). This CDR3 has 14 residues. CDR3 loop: CAYSGEGYTDTQYF. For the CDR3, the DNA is TGTGCCTATAGTGGGGAGGGGTATACAGATACGCAGTATTTT.

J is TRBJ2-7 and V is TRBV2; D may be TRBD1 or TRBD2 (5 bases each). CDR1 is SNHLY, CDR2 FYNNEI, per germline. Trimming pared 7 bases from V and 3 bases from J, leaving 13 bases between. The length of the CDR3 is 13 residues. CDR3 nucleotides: TGTGCCAGCATTCTGGGGGACGTCTACGAGCAGTACTTC. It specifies CASILGDVYEQYF.

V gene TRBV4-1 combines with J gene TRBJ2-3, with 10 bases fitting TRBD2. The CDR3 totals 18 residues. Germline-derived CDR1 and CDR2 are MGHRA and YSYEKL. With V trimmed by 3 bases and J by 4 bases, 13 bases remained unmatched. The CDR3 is CASSHPRSSGRKADTQYF. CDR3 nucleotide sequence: TGCGCCAGCAGCCATCCAAGGTCTAGCGGGAGAAAAGCAGATACGCAGTATTTT.

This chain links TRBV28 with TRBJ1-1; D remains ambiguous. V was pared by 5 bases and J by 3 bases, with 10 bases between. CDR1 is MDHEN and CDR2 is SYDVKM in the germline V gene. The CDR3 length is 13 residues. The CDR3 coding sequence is TGTGCCAGCAGTCCGCCGGGGTACACTGAAGCTTTCTTT. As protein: CASSPPGYTEAFF.

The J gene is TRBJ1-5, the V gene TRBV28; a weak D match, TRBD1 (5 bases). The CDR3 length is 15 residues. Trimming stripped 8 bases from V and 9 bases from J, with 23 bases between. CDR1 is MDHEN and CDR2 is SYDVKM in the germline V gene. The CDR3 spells CASLPGHILGRPQHF. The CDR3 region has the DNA TGTGCCAGCCTCCCCGGACACATACTAGGACGGCCCCAGCATTTT.

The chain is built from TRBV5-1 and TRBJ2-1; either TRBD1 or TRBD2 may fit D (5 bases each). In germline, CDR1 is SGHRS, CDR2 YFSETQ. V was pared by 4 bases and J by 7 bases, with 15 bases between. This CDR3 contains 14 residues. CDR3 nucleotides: TGCGCCAGCAGCGAGGGACGGGACGTTAATGAGCAGTTCTTC. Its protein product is CASSEGRDVNEQFF. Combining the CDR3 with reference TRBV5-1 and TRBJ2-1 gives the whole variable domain KAGVTQTPRYLIKTRGQQVTLSCSPISGHRSVSWYQQTPGQGLQFLFEYFSETQRNKGNFPGRFSGRQFSNSRSEMNVSTLELGDSALYLCASSEGRDVNEQFFGPGTRLTVL.

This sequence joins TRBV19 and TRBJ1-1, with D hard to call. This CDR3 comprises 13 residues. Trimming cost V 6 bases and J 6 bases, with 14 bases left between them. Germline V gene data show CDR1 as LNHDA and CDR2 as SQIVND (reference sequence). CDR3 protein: CASRDWREPEAFF. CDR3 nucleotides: TGTGCCAGTAGGGATTGGAGGGAACCTGAAGCTTTCTTT.

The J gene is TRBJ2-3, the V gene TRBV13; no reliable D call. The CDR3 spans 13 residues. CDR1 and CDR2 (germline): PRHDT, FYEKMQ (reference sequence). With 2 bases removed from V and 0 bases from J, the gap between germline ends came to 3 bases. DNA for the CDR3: TGTGCCAGCAGCTTACGGAGCACAGATACGCAGTATTTT. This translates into CASSLRSTDTQYF. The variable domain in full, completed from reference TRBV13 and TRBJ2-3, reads AAGVIQSPRHLIKEKRETATLKCYPIPRHDTVYWYQQGPGQDPQFLISFYEKMQSDKGSIPDRFSAQQFSDYHSELNMSSLELGDSALYFCASSLRSTDTQYFGPGTRLTVL.

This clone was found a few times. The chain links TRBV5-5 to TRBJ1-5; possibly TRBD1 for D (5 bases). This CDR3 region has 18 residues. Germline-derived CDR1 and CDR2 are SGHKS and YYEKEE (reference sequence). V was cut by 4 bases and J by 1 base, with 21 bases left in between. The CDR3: CASSPGPTKGSSNQPQHF. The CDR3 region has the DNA TGTGCCAGCAGCCCGGGACCGACAAAGGGGAGCAGCAATCAGCCCCAGCATTTT.

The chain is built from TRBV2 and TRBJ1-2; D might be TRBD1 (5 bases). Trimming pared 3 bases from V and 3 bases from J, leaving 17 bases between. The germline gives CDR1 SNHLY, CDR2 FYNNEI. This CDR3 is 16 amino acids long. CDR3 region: CASSEETAGTYYGYTF. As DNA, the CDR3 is TGTGCCAGCAGTGAGGAGACGGCAGGGACGTACTATGGCTACACCTTC. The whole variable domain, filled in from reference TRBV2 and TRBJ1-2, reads EPEVTQTPSHQVTQMGQEVILRCVPISNHLYFYWYRQILGQKVEFLVSFYNNEISEKSEIFDDQFSVERPDGSNFTLKIRSTKLEDSAMYFCASSEETAGTYYGYTFGSGTRLTVV.

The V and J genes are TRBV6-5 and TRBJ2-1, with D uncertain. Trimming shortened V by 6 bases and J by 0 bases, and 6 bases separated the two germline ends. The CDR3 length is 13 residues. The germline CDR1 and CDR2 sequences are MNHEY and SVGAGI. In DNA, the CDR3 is TGTGCCAGCAGGGTGAGCTCCTACAATGAGCAGTTCTTC. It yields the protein CASRVSSYNEQFF.

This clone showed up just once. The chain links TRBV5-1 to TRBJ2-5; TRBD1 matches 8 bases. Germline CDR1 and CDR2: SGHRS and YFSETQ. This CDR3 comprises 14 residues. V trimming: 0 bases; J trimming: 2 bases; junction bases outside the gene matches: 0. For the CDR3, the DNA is TGCGCCAGCAGCTTGGGGACAGGGCAAGAGACCCAGTACTTC. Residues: CASSLGTGQETQYF.

The CDR3 is CASSPPQGSFSTEAFF. CDR3 bases: TGTGCCAGCTCACCACCGCAGGGGAGTTTCTCCACTGAAGCTTTCTTT. The gene calls are TRBV18 and TRBJ1-1; D might be TRBD1 (6 bases). The CDR3 covers 16 residues. V lost 0 bases and J lost 4, with 15 bases in between. Germline lookup yields CDR1 KGHSH and CDR2 LQKENI.

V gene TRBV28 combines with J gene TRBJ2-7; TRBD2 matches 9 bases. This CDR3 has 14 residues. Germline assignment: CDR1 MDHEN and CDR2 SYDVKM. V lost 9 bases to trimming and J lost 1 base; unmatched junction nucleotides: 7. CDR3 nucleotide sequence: TGTGCCAGTAAACTTAGCGGGAGTTCCTACGAGCAGTACTTC. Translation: CASKLSGSSYEQYF.

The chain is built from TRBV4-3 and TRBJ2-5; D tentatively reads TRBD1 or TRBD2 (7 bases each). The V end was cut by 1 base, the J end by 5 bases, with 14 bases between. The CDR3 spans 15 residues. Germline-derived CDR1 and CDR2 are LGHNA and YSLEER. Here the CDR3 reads CASSQGLQGGETQYF. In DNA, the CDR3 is TGCGCCAGCAGCCAAGGACTCCAGGGGGGGGAGACCCAGTACTTC.

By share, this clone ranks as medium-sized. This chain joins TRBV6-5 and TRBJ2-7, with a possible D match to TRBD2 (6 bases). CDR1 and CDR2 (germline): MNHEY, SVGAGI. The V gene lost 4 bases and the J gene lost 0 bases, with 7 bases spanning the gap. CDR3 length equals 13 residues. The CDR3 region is CASSWGVSYEQYF. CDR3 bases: TGTGCCAGCAGTTGGGGGGTCTCCTACGAGCAGTACTTC.

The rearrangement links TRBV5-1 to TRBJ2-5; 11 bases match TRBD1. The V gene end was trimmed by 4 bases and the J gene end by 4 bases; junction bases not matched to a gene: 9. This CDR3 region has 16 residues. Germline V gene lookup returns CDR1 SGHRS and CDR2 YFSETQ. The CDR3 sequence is CASSPQGQGVGETQYF. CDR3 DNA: TGCGCCAGCAGCCCCCAGGGACAGGGGGTGGGAGAGACCCAGTACTTC.

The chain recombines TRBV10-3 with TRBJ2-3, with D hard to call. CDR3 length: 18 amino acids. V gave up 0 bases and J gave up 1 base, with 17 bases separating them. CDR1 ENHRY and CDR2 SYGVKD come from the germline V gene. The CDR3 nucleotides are TGTGCCATCAGTGAGTCGATGACGGGTCTCGAGCGCACAGATACGCAGTATTTT. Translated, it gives CAISESMTGLERTDTQYF.